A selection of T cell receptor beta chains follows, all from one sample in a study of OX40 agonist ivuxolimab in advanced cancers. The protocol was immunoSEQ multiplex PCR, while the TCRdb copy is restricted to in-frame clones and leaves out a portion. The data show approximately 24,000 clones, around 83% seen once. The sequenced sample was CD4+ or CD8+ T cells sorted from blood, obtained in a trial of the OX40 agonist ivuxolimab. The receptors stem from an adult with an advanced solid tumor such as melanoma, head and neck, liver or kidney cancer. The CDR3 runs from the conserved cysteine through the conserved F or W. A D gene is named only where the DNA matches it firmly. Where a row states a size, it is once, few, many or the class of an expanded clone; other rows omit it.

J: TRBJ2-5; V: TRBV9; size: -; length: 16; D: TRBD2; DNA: TGTGCCAGCAGCTTAACGGGACTAGCGATCCAAGAGACCCAGTACTTC; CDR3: CASSLTGLAIQETQYF
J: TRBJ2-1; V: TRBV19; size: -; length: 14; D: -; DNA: TGTGCCACCCTAGACGGCCGCTCCTACAATGAGCAGTTCTTC; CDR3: CATLDGRSYNEQFF
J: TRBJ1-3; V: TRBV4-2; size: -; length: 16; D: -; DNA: TGTGCCAGCAGCCAAGATCCGGGGACCCTTGGAAACACCATATATTTT; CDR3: CASSQDPGTLGNTIYF
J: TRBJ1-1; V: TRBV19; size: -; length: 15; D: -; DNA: TGTGCCAGTAGTATACAGGGCCAATTAAACACTGAAGCTTTCTTT; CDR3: CASSIQGQLNTEAFF
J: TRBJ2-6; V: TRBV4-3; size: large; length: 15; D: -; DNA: TGCGCCAGCAGCCAACAGAGCTCTGGGGCCAACGTCCTGACTTTC; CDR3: CASSQQSSGANVLTF
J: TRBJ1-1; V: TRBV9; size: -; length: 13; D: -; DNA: TGTGCCAGCAGCGTCGACAGCGGCACTGAAGCTTTCTTT; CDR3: CASSVDSGTEAFF
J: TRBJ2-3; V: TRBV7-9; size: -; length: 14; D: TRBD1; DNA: TGTGCCAGCAGCAAAGACAGGGATGAAGATACGCAGTATTTT; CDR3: CASSKDRDEDTQYF
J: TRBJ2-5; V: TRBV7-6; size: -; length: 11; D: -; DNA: TGTGCCAGCAGCTCAGGGGGGGCCCAGTACTTC; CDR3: CASSSGGAQYF
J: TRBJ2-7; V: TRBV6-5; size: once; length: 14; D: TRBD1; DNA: TGTGCCAGCAGTTATAAGGGACAGGCTCCCGAGCAGTACTTC; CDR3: CASSYKGQAPEQYF
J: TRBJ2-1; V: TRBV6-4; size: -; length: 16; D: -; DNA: TGTGCCAGCAGGAGGGCCAGCTGCAGCTCCTACAATGAGCAGTTCTTC; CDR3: CASRRASCSSYNEQFF
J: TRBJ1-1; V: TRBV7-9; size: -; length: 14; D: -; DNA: TGTGCCAGCAGCTTAGGAACGGGCCAAACTGAAGCTTTCTTT; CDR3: CASSLGTGQTEAFF
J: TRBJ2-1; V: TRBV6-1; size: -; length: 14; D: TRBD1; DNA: TGTGCCAGCAGAGGCCGGGACAGGGGTGACGAGCAGTTCTTC; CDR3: CASRGRDRGDEQFF
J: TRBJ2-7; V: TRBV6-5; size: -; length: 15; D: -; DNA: TGTGCCAGCAGTTACACGGGACTGCAAACCTACGAGCAGTACTTC; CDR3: CASSYTGLQTYEQYF
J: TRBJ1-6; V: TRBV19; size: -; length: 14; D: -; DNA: TGTGCCAGTAGCGCAGGACCCAATAATTCACCCCTCCACTTT; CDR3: CASSAGPNNSPLHF
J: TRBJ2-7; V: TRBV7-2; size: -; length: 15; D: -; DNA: TGTGCCAGCAGCTTAGGGAAGGGGGGCACCTACGAGCAGTACTTC; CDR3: CASSLGKGGTYEQYF
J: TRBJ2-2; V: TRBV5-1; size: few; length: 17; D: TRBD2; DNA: TGCGCCAGCAGCGGCGGACTAGCGGGAGGGCCGGTCGGGGAGCTGTTTTTT; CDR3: CASSGGLAGGPVGELFF
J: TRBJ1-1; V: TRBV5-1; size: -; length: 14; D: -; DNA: TGCGCCAGCACCTCGCAAGGGGTGGGCACTGAAGCTTTCTTT; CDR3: CASTSQGVGTEAFF
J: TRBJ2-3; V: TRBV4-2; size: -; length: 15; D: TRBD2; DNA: TGTGCCAGCCGCGCACTAGCGGTACGTACAGATACGCAGTATTTT; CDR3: CASRALAVRTDTQYF
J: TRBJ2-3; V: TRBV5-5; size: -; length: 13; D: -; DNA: TGTGCCAGCAGCTTCGGGTTTAGAGATACGCAGTATTTT; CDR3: CASSFGFRDTQYF
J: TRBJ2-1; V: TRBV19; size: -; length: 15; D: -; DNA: TGTGCCAGTAGTATGCCAGGGGGTACCGGGGGTGAGCAGTTCTTC; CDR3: CASSMPGGTGGEQFF
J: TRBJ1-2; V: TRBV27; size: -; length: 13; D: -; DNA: TGTGCCAGCAGTTTAGGCAGCGACTATGGCTACACCTTC; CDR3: CASSLGSDYGYTF
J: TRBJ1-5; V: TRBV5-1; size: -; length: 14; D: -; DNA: TGCGCCAGCAGCTTAGGAGGTGAGGGGCAGCCCCAGCATTTT; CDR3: CASSLGGEGQPQHF
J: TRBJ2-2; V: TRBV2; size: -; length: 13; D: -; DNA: TGTGCTGGGCGGGCGGCGTTGGCCGGGGAGCTGTTTTTT; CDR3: CAGRAALAGELFF
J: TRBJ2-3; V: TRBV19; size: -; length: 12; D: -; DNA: TGTGCCAGTAGTATGCTAGGGGATACGCAGTATTTT; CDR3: CASSMLGDTQYF
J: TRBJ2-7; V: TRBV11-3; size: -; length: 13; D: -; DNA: TGTGCCAGCAGCTTGATGCCCCGGAGCGAGCAGTACTTC; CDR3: CASSLMPRSEQYF
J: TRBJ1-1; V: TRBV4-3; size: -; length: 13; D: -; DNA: TGCGCCAGCAGCCAAGAATATGACACAGGAACTTTCTTT; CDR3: CASSQEYDTGTFF
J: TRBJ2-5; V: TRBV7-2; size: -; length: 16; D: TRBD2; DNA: TGTGCCAGCAGCTTATGGGGTAGCGGGGGGGTAAAGACCCAGTACTTC; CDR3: CASSLWGSGGVKTQYF
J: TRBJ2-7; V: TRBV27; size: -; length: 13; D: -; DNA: TGTGCCAGCAGTATACAGAGCTCCTACGAGCAGTACTTC; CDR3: CASSIQSSYEQYF
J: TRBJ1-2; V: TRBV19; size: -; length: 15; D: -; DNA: TGTGCCAGTAGTCCCTCGGGGGTGGGCGGCTATGGCTACACCTTC; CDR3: CASSPSGVGGYGYTF
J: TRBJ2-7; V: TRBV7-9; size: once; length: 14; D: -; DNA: TGTGCCAGCAGCTTAGAAGGTCGCTCCTACGAGCAGTACTTC; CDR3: CASSLEGRSYEQYF
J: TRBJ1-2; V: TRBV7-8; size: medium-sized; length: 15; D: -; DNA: TGTGCCAGCAGCTTAACTACAGGGCCTGATGGGGGCTACACCTTC; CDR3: CASSLTTGPDGGYTF
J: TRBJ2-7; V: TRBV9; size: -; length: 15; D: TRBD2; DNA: TGTGCCAGCAGCACGGGGACTAGCGCTTCCTACGAGCAGTACTTC; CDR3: CASSTGTSASYEQYF
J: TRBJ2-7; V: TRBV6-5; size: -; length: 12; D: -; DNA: TGTGCCAGCAGTAGGGATCCCTACGAGCAGTACTTC; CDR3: CASSRDPYEQYF
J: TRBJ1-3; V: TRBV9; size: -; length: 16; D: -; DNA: TGTGCCAGCAGCACCCGGGACGGAGACTCTGGAAACACCATATATTTT; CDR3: CASSTRDGDSGNTIYF
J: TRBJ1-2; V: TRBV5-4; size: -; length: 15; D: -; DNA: TGTGCCAGCAGCCCGGGGCTAGACAGGCCCAACGACTACACCTTC; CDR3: CASSPGLDRPNDYTF
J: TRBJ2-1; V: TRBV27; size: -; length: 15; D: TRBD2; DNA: TGTGCCAGCAGTTTATCGACTAGCGGCAGGAATGAGCAGTTCTTC; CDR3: CASSLSTSGRNEQFF
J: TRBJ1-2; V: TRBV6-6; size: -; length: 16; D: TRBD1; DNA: TGTGCCAGCAGTTACCTCAAAGGGACAGGAGGCTATGGCTACACCTTC; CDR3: CASSYLKGTGGYGYTF
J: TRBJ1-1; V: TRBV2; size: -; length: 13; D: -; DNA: TGTGCCAGCAGTGAAACTCCAGGGAGGGGCGCTTTCTTT; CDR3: CASSETPGRGAFF
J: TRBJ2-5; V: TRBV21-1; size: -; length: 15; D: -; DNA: TGTGCCAGCAGCAAATGTCGTGGTTGTGGGGGGACCCAGTACTTC; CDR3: CASSKCRGCGGTQYF
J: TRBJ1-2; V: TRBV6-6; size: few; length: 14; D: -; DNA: TGTGCCAGCAGTGGGGGGGCGCAGAACTATGGCTACACCTTC; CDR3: CASSGGAQNYGYTF
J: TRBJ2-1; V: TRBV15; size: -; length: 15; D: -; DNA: TGTGCCACCATGGATGCTGGCCCTCTACTCAATGAGCAGTTCTTC; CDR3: CATMDAGPLLNEQFF
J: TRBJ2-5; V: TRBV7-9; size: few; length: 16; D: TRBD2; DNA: TGTGCCAGCAGCTCAAACGGAGCGGGGGAGAAAGAGACCCAGTACTTC; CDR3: CASSSNGAGEKETQYF
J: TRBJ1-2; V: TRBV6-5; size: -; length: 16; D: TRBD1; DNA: TGTGCCAGCAGTTACGTAAGGACAGGGGGTGGCTATGGCTACACCTTC; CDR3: CASSYVRTGGGYGYTF
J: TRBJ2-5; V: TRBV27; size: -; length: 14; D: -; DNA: TGTGCCAGCAGTTTATATGGTACTCAAGAGACCCAGTACTTC; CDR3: CASSLYGTQETQYF
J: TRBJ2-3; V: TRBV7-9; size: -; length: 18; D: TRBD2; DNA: TGTGCCAGCAGCTTAGGAAACGCTATAGCGGGGGGCACAGATACGCAGTATTTT; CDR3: CASSLGNAIAGGTDTQYF
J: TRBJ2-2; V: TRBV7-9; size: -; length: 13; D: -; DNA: TGTGCCAGCAGCGTCAGAGGGACCGGGGAGCTGTTTTTT; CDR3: CASSVRGTGELFF
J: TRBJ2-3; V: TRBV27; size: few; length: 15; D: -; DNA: TGTGCCAGCCCCTCGACAGAGGATAGCACAGATACGCAGTATTTT; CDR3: CASPSTEDSTDTQYF